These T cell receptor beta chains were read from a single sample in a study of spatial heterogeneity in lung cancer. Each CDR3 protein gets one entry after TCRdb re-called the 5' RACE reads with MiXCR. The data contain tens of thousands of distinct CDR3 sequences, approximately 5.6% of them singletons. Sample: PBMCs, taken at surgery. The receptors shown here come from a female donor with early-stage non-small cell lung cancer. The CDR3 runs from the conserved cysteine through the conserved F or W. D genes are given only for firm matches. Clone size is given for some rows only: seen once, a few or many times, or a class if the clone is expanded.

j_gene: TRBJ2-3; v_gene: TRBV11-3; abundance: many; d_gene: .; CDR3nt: TGTGCCAGCAGCTTAGGCGGCGGGCGAATGGCAGATACGCAGTATTTT; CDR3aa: CASSLGGGRMADTQYF
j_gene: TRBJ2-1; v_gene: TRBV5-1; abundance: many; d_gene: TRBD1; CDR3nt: TGCGCCAGCAGCTCTCGGACAGGGTATCAGGATGATGAGCAGTTCTTC; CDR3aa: CASSSRTGYQDDEQFF
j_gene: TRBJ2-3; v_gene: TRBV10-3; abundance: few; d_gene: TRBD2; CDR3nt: TGTGCCATCAGTGGAGCGGGGGGGCATTCAGATACGCAGTATTTT; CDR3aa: CAISGAGGHSDTQYF
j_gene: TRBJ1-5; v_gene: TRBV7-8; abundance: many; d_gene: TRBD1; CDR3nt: TGTGCCAGCAGCCTCGGGACAGGGACCCAGCCCCAGCATTTT; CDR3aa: CASSLGTGTQPQHF
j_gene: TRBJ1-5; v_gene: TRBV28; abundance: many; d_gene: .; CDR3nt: TGTGCCAGCAGTTTAGGATCTCCCCCCAATCAGCCCCAGCATTTT; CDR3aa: CASSLGSPPNQPQHF
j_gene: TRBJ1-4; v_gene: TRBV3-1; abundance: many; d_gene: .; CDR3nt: TGTGCCAGCAGCCGTACCCGGGACCATTGGGCCTTTAATGAAAAACTGTTTTTT; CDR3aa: CASSRTRDHWAFNEKLFF
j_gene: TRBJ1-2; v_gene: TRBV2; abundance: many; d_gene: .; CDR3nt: TGTGCCAGCGGAGGACAGCCGGGGAACTATGGCTACACCTTC; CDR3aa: CASGGQPGNYGYTF
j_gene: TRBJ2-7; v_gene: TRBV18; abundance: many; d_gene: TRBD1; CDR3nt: TGTGCCAGCTCACTTCCGGGACAGGGGATGAGCGAGCAGTACTTC; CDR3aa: CASSLPGQGMSEQYF
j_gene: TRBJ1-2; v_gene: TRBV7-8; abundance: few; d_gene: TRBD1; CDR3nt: TGTGCCAGCAGCCTGGACAGGGCTAGCTATGGCTACACCTTC; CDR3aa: CASSLDRASYGYTF
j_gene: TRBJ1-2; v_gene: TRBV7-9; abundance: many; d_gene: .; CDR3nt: TGTGCCAGCAGCGACAGCCAGGGCTATGGCTACACCTTC; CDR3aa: CASSDSQGYGYTF
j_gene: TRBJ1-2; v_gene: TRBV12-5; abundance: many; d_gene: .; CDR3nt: TGTGCTAGTGGTTTGGATCCTAACTATGGCTACACCTTC; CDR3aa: CASGLDPNYGYTF
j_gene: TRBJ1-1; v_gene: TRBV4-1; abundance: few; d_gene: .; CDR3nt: TGCGCCAGCAGCCAATTTTCACTGAACACTGAAGCTTTCTTT; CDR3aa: CASSQFSLNTEAFF
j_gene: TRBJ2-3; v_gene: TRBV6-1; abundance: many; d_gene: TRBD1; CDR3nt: TGTGCCAGCAGTGGGGACAGGGGAGGATCAGATACGCAGTATTTT; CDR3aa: CASSGDRGGSDTQYF
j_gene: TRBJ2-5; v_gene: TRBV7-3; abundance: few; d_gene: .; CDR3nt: TGTGCCAGCAGCCCGACGGGTCCACGGGAGACCCAGTACTTC; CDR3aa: CASSPTGPRETQYF
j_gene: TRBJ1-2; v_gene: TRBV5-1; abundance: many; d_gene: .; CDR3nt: TGCGCCAGCAGCTTAGGAAGTTCTAACTATGGCTACACCTTC; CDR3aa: CASSLGSSNYGYTF
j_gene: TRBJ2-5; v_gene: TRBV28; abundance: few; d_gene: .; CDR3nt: TGTGCCAGCAGTTTAGGGTCCATACAAGAGACCCAGTACTTC; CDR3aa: CASSLGSIQETQYF
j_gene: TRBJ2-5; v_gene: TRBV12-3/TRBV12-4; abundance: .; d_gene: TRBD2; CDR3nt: TGTGCCAGCAGAGAGGCAGTGGGAGGGGAGACCCAGTACTTC; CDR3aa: CASREAVGGETQYF
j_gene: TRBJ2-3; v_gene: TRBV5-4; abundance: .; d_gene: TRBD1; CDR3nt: TGTGCCAGCAGGGACAGGCGACTCACAGATACGCAGTATTTT; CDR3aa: CASRDRRLTDTQYF
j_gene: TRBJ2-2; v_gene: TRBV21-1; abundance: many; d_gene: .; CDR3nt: TGTGCCAGCAGCCTCCGGGGGGGAGGGGGCGGCACCGGGGAGCTGTTTTTT; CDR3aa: CASSLRGGGGGTGELFF
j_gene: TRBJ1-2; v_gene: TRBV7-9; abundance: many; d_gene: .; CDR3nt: TGTGCCAGCAGCTTAGTAGGGACGGCTCATGGCTACACCTTC; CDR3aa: CASSLVGTAHGYTF
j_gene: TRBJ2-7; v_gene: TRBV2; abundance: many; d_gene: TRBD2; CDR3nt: TGTGCCAGCAGCGGACTAGCGGGGGGCTCCTACGAGCAGTACTTC; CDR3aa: CASSGLAGGSYEQYF
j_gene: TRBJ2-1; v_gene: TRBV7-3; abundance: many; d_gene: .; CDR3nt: TGTGCCAGCAGCCTACGGGGGGCCTCCTACAATGAGCAGTTCTTC; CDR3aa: CASSLRGASYNEQFF
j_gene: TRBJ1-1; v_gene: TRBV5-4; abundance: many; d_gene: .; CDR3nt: TGTGCCAGCAGCTTGGAAGGGGAAGGTGAAGCTTTCTTT; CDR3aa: CASSLEGEGEAFF
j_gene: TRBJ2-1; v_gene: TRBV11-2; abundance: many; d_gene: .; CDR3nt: TGTGCCAGCAGCCCCGAAAACAGATACAATGAGCAGTTCTTC; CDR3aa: CASSPENRYNEQFF
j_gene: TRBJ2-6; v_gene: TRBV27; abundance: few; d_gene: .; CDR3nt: TGTGCCAGCAGTTCCCCCAGTGGCGCTGGGGCCAACGTCCTGACTTTC; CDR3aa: CASSSPSGAGANVLTF
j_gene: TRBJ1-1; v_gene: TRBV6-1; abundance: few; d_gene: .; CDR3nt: TGTGCCAGCAGATTCGGGTATCGCACTGAAGCTTTCTTT; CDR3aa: CASRFGYRTEAFF
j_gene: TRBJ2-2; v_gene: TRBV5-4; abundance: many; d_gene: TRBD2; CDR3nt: TGTGCCAGCAGCCCCGGGACTAGCGGGGGGGCCGAACCCGGGGAGCTGTTTTTT; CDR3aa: CASSPGTSGGAEPGELFF